Following are 26 T cell receptor beta chains from one sample sequenced in a study of blood T cell repertoires in COVID-19. TCRdb's table, derived via immunoSEQ multiplex PCR, lists solely in-frame clones and lacks some. The sample records more than 200,000 clones, roughly 87% being singletons. The sequenced material came from PBMCs or T cells enriched from blood (not recorded which). Receptor source: a man in his thirties or forties who had recovered from COVID-19.

The J gene is TRBJ1-1, the V gene TRBV4-3; D is undetermined. Trimming stripped 4 bases from V and 0 bases from J, with 9 bases between. This CDR3 contains 14 residues. Germline lookup yields CDR1 LGHNA and CDR2 YSLEER. The CDR3 nucleotides read TGCGCCAGCAGCCTAGAACAGCTGAACACTGAAGCTTTCTTT. Its translation: CASSLEQLNTEAFF.

About this clone itself: Additional DNA sequences in this sample encode the identical CDR3. The chain couples TRBV12-3 or TRBV12-4 to TRBJ2-2, with 8 bases aligning to TRBD2. The CDR3 is 13 amino acids. V lost 6 bases and J lost 4; bases outside the gene matches: 1. CDR3 protein: CASSGRATGELFF. The CDR3 nucleotides read TGTGCCAGCAGCGGGAGGGCCACCGGGGAGCTGTTTTTT.

This rearrangement joins TRBV10-3 to TRBJ1-4; TRBD1 is a possible D gene (6 bases). Between the trimmed V and J ends, which lost 6 bases and 6 bases, there was a span of 14 bases. The CDR3 extends over 14 amino acids. Germline V CDR1 and CDR2: ENHRY, SYGVKD. The chain's CDR3 is CAISVTGNDEKLFF. The CDR3 DNA follows: TGTGCCATCAGCGTGACAGGAAACGATGAAAAACTGTTTTTT.

The chain carries TRBV7-9 and TRBJ2-4; 7 nucleotides align to TRBD2. CDR1 and CDR2 (germline): SEHNR, FQNEAQ (reference sequence). The V gene end was trimmed by 4 bases and the J gene end by 2 bases; junction bases not matched to a gene: 5. This CDR3 spans 15 amino acids. CDR3 sequence reads: CASSSREGSKNIQYF. The DNA for the CDR3 is TGTGCCAGCAGCTCAAGGGAGGGATCCAAAAACATTCAGTACTTC.

The chain joins TRBV6-6 to TRBJ2-7, with 8 positions matching TRBD1. V shed 0 bases and J 4 bases; nucleotides not matched to a gene: 2. The CDR3 has 14 amino acids. Germline CDR1 MNHNY, CDR2 SVGAGI (reference sequence). The DNA for the CDR3 is TGTGCCAGCAGTTACTCAACAGGGGGGTACGAGCAGTACTTC. Encoded protein: CASSYSTGGYEQYF.

The chain employs TRBV30 and TRBJ1-6; TRBD1 is a possible D gene (6 bases). V shed 2 bases and J shed 14 bases, with 22 bases lying between them. CDR1 and CDR2 from the germline V gene are GTSNPN and SVGIG (reference sequence). This CDR3 comprises 15 residues. Here the CDR3 reads CAWSRRTVRIQSLHF. The CDR3 coding sequence is TGTGCCTGGAGTCGCCGGACAGTCCGAATTCAGTCCCTCCACTTT.

The J gene is TRBJ1-2, the V gene TRBV30, with D unclear. Trimming removed 4 bases at V and 7 bases at J, with 10 bases between. This CDR3 is 11 amino acids long. Germline V gives CDR1 GTSNPN, CDR2 SVGIG (reference sequence). CDR3 bases: TGTGCCTGGATACGGGGTGGTGGCTACACCTTC. It encodes CAWIRGGGYTF.

The genes are TRBV2 and TRBJ1-6; D possibly corresponds to TRBD1 (6 bases). Germline values: CDR1 SNHLY, CDR2 FYNNEI. V gave up 4 bases and J gave up 6 bases, with 13 bases separating them. The CDR3 covers 15 residues. The CDR3 protein is CASSAGQNRNSPLHF. For the CDR3, the DNA is TGTGCCAGCAGTGCTGGACAGAACCGTAATTCACCCCTCCACTTT. Full variable domain (remainder filled in from reference TRBV2 and TRBJ1-6): EPEVTQTPSHQVTQMGQEVILRCVPISNHLYFYWYRQILGQKVEFLVSFYNNEISEKSEIFDDQFSVERPDGSNFTLKIRSTKLEDSAMYFCASSAGQNRNSPLHFGNGTRLTVT.

J is TRBJ1-1 and V is TRBV5-6, with a weak D call TRBD1 (5 bases). V dropped 4 bases and J dropped 1 base, with 14 bases sitting between them. From germline, CDR1 is SGHDT and CDR2 YYEEEE. CDR3 length: 15 residues. This CDR3 is CASSHTTTENTEAFF. CDR3 coding DNA: TGTGCCAGCAGCCACACAACGACAGAGAACACTGAAGCTTTCTTT.

The CDR3: CASRVVRDRNTDTQYF. The CDR3 bases are TGTGCCAGCAGAGTAGTCCGGGACAGGAACACAGATACGCAGTATTTT. The rearrangement uses TRBV27 and TRBJ2-3, with TRBD1 matching over 8 bases. Germline CDR1 reads MNHEY; CDR2 reads SMNVEV (reference sequence). The CDR3 has 16 amino acids. V shed 6 bases, J shed 2 bases, and the junction held 10 bases outside the gene matches.

The chain uses TRBV7-6 and TRBJ1-4; D gene unclear. The germline CDR1 and CDR2 sequences are SGHVS and FNYEAQ. The CDR3 length is 13 residues. Trimming cost V 5 bases and J 7 bases, with 11 bases left between them. DNA for the CDR3: TGTGCCAGCAGCCCGCTCAGCGGTGAAAAACTGTTTTTT. Protein sequence: CASSPLSGEKLFF.

This chain connects TRBV21-1 to TRBJ1-5; the D call TRBD1 from the table was never checked on the DNA. TRBV21-1 is reported as a pseudogene. The CDR3 is 21 residues long. CDR3 sequence (DNA): TGTGCCAGCAGCAAAGTCCCGAAACAGAAAACAGGGGAGAATAGCAATCAGCCCCAGCATTTT. As protein: CASSKVPKQKTGENSNQPQHF.

J is TRBJ2-3 and V is TRBV4-3; TRBD2 aligns across 7 bases. Trimming removed 3 bases from V and 0 bases from J; junction bases left unmatched: 6. Germline CDR1 is LGHNA and CDR2 is YSLEER. The CDR3 extends over 16 amino acids. The CDR3 DNA sequence: TGCGCCAGCAGCCAGACCGGGACTACAAGCACAGATACGCAGTATTTT. This gives the protein CASSQTGTTSTDTQYF.

The chain uses TRBV30 and TRBJ1-2; D remains unclear. The CDR3 totals 14 residues. Trimming took off 8 bases at V and 5 bases at J, with 21 bases between the two ends. In germline, CDR1 is GTSNPN, CDR2 SVGIG (reference sequence). The CDR3: CALRPAGYSYGYTF. The CDR3 bases are TGTGCCCTTAGGCCGGCGGGGTACTCATATGGCTACACCTTC. Variable domain in full (rest from reference TRBV30 and TRBJ1-2): SQTIHQWPATLVQPVGSPLSLECTVEGTSNPNLYWYRQAAGRGLQLLFYSVGIGQISSEVPQNLSASRPQDRQFILSSKKLLLSDSGFYLCALRPAGYSYGYTFGSGTRLTVV.

This chain joins TRBV3-1 (or the pseudogene TRBV3-2) and TRBJ2-5, with D possibly being TRBD1 (5 bases). CDR1 is LGHDT, CDR2 YNNKEL, per germline (reference sequence). This CDR3 contains 19 residues. Trimming removed 2 bases from V and 0 bases from J, with 22 bases in between. CDR3 nucleotide sequence: TGTGCCAGCAGCCAACAAAATCCCAGACAGTCTTGGTACCAAGAGACCCAGTACTTC. This codes for CASSQQNPRQSWYQETQYF.

CDR3 DNA sequence: TGCGCCAGCAGCCGACAAGACAGGGGTTCCTACGAGCAGTACTTC. This gives the protein CASSRQDRGSYEQYF. The V gene is TRBV4-1, the J gene TRBJ2-7, with TRBD1 matching over 8 bases. Germline lookup yields CDR1 MGHRA and CDR2 YSYEKL. The CDR3 sequence is 15 residues long. The V and J ends lost 4 bases and 1 base, in that order; junction bases with no gene match: 6.

V gene TRBV18 combines with J gene TRBJ1-5; D remains unclear. V was pared by 3 bases and J by 0 bases, with 6 bases between. The CDR3 runs to 14 residues. Germline CDR1 is KGHSH and CDR2 is LQKENI. DNA for the CDR3: TGTGCCAGCTCACCTATTTTTAGCAATCAGCCCCAGCATTTT. Translated, it gives CASSPIFSNQPQHF.

This clone has only one observation. This rearrangement joins TRBV5-4 to TRBJ1-2; 12 bases are shared with TRBD1. V trimming: 3 bases; J trimming: 1 base; junction bases outside the gene matches: 7. The germline gives CDR1 SGHNT, CDR2 YYREEE (reference sequence). This CDR3 is 17 amino acids long. The CDR3 here is CASSSGTGGANNYGYTF. The CDR3 region has the DNA TGTGCCAGCAGCTCCGGGACAGGGGGCGCGAATAACTATGGCTACACCTTC. The complete variable domain, with remaining parts taken from reference TRBV5-4 and TRBJ1-2, reads ETGVTQSPTHLIKTRGQQVTLRCSSQSGHNTVSWYQQALGQGPQFIFQYYREEENGRGNFPPRFSGLQFPNYSSELNVNALELDDSALYLCASSSGTGGANNYGYTFGSGTRLTVV.

This sequence joins TRBV27 and TRBJ2-2; D not resolved. The ends were cut back, 3 bases at V and 1 base at J, with 9 bases in the middle. This CDR3 spans 15 amino acids. Germline CDR1 MNHEY, CDR2 SMNVEV (reference sequence). The CDR3 protein is CASSFDFRNTGELFF. CDR3 coding DNA: TGTGCCAGCAGTTTCGACTTCCGGAACACCGGGGAGCTGTTTTTT.

This clone was recorded once. V gene TRBV5-4 combines with J gene TRBJ2-7, with a possible D match to TRBD2 (6 bases). The V gene lost 0 bases and the J gene lost 1 base, with 11 bases spanning the gap. The CDR3 loop spans 15 amino acids. Germline CDR1 and CDR2: SGHNT and YYREEE (reference sequence). Here the CDR3 DNA reads TGTGCCAGCAGCTTGGAATTTCGGGGGTCCTACGAGCAGTACTTC. Translated: CASSLEFRGSYEQYF.

The rearrangement joins TRBV10-3 to TRBJ2-7, with 7 nucleotides matching TRBD1. V gave up 3 bases and J gave up 2 bases; unmatched junction bases: 7. The CDR3 is 15 amino acids. Germline CDR1 and CDR2: ENHRY and SYGVKD. CDR3 amino acids: CAISDPGQNTYEQYF. As DNA, the CDR3 is TGTGCCATCAGTGATCCGGGACAGAACACCTACGAGCAGTACTTC.

The V gene is TRBV6-2 or TRBV6-3, the J gene TRBJ1-6; no clear D. The CDR3 runs 14 residues. Germline loops: CDR1 MNHEY, CDR2 SVGEGT. The V end lost 2 bases, the J end lost 10 bases, and 12 bases lay between the germline ends. As DNA, the CDR3 is TGTGCCAGCAGTTACGATACGTTGGGCTCACCCCTCCACTTT. It encodes CASSYDTLGSPLHF.

This sequence joins TRBV6-5 and TRBJ2-3; 8 bases line up with TRBD2. V lost 9 bases, J lost 6 bases, and 14 bases stayed unmatched. The CDR3 is made up of 15 amino acids. Germline V gene data show CDR1 as MNHEY and CDR2 as SVGAGI. The CDR3, as DNA: TGTGCCAGTGCTCGCGGCGGGGGGACGGTGGATACGCAGTATTTT. It encodes CASARGGGTVDTQYF.

J is TRBJ2-2 and V is TRBV23-1, with 9 bases fitting TRBD1. Being an ORF, TRBV23-1 has a function that is uncertain. V shed 8 bases, J shed 3 bases, and the junction held 7 bases outside the gene matches. The CDR3 is 15 amino acids. The CDR3 loop reads CASAQGARYTGELFF. The DNA of the CDR3 is TGCGCCAGCGCACAGGGGGCCAGGTACACCGGGGAGCTGTTTTTT.

The CDR3 reads CAWSVRSEAFF. The DNA for the CDR3 is TGTGCCTGGAGTGTACGAAGCGAAGCTTTCTTT. The chain carries TRBV30 and TRBJ1-1; no firm D call. This CDR3 spans 11 amino acids. V dropped 0 bases and J dropped 8 bases, with 7 bases sitting between them. Germline V gives CDR1 GTSNPN, CDR2 SVGIG (reference sequence). The whole variable domain, remainder taken from reference TRBV30 and TRBJ1-1, is SQTIHQWPATLVQPVGSPLSLECTVEGTSNPNLYWYRQAAGRGLQLLFYSVGIGQISSEVPQNLSASRPQDRQFILSSKKLLLSDSGFYLCAWSVRSEAFFGQGTRLTVV.

The chain is built from TRBV6-6 and TRBJ2-7; no firm D call. Germline V gene sequence: CDR1 MNHNY, CDR2 SVGAGI (reference sequence). The CDR3 runs to 12 residues. Deletions cut 7 bases from V and 0 bases from J, with 7 bases between. This CDR3 reads CASTGDSYEQYF. The DNA of the CDR3 is TGTGCCAGCACAGGTGACTCCTACGAGCAGTACTTC.